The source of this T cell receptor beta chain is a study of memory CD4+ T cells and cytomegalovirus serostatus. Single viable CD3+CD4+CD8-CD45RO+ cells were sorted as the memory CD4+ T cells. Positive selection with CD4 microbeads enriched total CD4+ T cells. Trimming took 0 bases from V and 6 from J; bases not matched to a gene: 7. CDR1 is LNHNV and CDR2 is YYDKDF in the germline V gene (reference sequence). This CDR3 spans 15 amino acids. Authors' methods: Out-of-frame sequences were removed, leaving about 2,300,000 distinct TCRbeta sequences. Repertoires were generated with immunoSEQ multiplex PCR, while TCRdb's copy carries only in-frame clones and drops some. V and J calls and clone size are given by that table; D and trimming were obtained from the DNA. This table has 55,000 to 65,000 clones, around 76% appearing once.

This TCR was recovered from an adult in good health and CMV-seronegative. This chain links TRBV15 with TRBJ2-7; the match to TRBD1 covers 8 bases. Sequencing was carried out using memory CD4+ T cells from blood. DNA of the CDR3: TGTGCCACCAGCAGAGATCGGACAGGGTCGGGCGAGCAGTACTTC. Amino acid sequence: CATSRDRTGSGEQYF. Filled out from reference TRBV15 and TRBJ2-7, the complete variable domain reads DAMVIQNPRYQVTQFGKPVTLSCSQTLNHNVMYWYQQKSSQAPKLLFHYYDKDFNNEADTPDNFQSRRPNTSFCFLDIRSPGLGDTAMYLCATSRDRTGSGEQYFGPGTRLTVT.